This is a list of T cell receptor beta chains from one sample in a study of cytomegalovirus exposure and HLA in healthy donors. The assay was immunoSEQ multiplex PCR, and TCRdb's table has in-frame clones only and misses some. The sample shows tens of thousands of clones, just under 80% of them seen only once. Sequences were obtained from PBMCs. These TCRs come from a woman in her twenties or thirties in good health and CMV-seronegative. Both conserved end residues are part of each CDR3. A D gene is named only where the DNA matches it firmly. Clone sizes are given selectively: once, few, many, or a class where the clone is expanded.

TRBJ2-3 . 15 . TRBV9 TGTGCCAGCAGCGTAGGAGGGATGAGTACAGATACGCAGTATTTT CASSVGGMSTDTQYF
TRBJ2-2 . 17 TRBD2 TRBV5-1 TGCGCCAGCAGCTTGACTAGCGGGGCGGCTCGGTCCGGGGAGCTGTTTTTT CASSLTSGAARSGELFF
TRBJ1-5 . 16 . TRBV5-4 TGTGCCAGCAGCTTGGTGCAGGGAAGAAGCAATCAGCCCCAGCATTTT CASSLVQGRSNQPQHF
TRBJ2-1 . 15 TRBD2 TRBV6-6 TGTGCCAGCAGGGGAGGGCCGAGCTCCTACAATGAGCAGTTCTTC CASRGGPSSYNEQFF
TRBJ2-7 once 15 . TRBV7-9 TGTGCCAGCAGCTTAGGGCTGACGGGGACCTACGAGCAGTACTTC CASSLGLTGTYEQYF
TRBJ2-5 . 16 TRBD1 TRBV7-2 TGTGCCAGCAGCCCCAAGGGGGCCCTCCGGAAATTGACCCAGTACTTC CASSPKGALRKLTQYF
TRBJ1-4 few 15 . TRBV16 TGTGCCAGCAGCCAAGACTATCCAACTAATGAAAAACTGTTTTTT CASSQDYPTNEKLFF
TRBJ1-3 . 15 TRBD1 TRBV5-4 TGTGCCAGCAGCCCCGACAGGGGATCGGGAAACACCATATATTTT CASSPDRGSGNTIYF
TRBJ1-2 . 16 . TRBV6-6 TGTGCCAGCAGTTACTCCGTAGCGGGGGCGGTCTATGGCTACACCTTC CASSYSVAGAVYGYTF
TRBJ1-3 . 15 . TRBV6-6 TGTGCCAGCAGTTCCCCCGGCGGGGCTGGAAACACCATATATTTT CASSSPGGAGNTIYF
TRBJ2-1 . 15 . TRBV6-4 TGTGCCAGCAGTGACTCTCCTGGGGGGAACAATGAGCAGTTCTTC CASSDSPGGNNEQFF
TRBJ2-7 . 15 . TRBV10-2 TGCGCCAGCGGGGCCGGGGACACCAGCTCCTACGAGCAGTACTTC CASGAGDTSSYEQYF
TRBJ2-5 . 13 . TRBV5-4 TGTGCCAGCAGCGTGGGCCGAGTAGAGACCCAGTACTTC CASSVGRVETQYF
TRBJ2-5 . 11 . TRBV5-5 TGTGCCAGCAGCCCGAACTCCCTCCAGTACTTC CASSPNSLQYF
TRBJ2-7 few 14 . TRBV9 TGTGCCAGCAGCGTAGAGTGGAGCGGCTACGAGCAGTACTTC CASSVEWSGYEQYF
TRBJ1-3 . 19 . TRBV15 TGTGCCACCAGCAGAGATTCCCCGACAGTACAAAGCTCTGGAAACACCATATATTTT CATSRDSPTVQSSGNTIYF
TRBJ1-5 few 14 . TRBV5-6 TGTGCCAGCAGCTTGGGTACAGAAAGCTGGCCCCAGCATTTT CASSLGTESWPQHF
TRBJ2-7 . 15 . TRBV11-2 TGTGCCAGCAGCTTAGATCTCACTGTTACCTACGAGCAGTACTTC CASSLDLTVTYEQYF
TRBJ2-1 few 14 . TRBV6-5 TGTGCCAGCAGACCGATGAGCTCCTACAATGAGCAGTTCTTC CASRPMSSYNEQFF
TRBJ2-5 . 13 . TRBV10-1 TGCGCCAGCAGTGACAGGGATGGGGAGACCCAGTACTTC CASSDRDGETQYF
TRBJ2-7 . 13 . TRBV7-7 TGTGCCAGCAGCTTAGGGGAGAGCTACGAGCAGTACTTC CASSLGESYEQYF
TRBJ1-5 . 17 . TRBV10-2 TGCGCCAGCAGTGAGACGGGACTGGCCAGGGTACGGCAGCCCCAGCATTTT CASSETGLARVRQPQHF
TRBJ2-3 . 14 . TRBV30 TGTGCCTGGAATCCCGCGGGTAGCACAGATACGCAGTATTTT CAWNPAGSTDTQYF
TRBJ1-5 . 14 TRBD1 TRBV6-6 TGTGCCAGCAGCCACCAGGGGGGCAATCAGCCCCAGCATTTT CASSHQGGNQPQHF
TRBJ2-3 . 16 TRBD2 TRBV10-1 TGCGCCAGCAGTGAGTCGCGCGGGAGTACCGCAGATACGCAGTATTTT CASSESRGSTADTQYF
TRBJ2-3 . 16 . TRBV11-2 TGTGCCAGCAGCCCCCGCGGCGGCGGGAGCACAGATACGCAGTATTTT CASSPRGGGSTDTQYF
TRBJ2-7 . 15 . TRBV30 TGTGCCTGGAGTGCACCCGGACAGCACTCCTACGAGCAGTACTTC CAWSAPGQHSYEQYF
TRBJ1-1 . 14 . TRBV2 TGTGCCAGTCGAAGGACTTACCTGAACACTGAAGCTTTCTTT CASRRTYLNTEAFF
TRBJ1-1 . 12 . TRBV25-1 TGTGCCAGCGCCGAGGAGGGCACTGAAGCTTTCTTT CASAEEGTEAFF
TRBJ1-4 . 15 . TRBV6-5 TGTGCCAGCAGTTACGACAGCTCCTTGGGTGAAAAACTGTTTTTT CASSYDSSLGEKLFF
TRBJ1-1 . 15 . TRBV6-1 TGTGCCAGCAGTGAATTAGGAGGGGCGAACACTGAAGCTTTCTTT CASSELGGANTEAFF
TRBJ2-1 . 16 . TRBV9 TGTGCCAGCAGCGTAGGGGGAGCGGGTTCCTACAATGAGCAGTTCTTC CASSVGGAGSYNEQFF
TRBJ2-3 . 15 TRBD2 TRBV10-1 TGCGCCAGCAGTGAACTAGCGGGGGGCACAGATACGCAGTATTTT CASSELAGGTDTQYF
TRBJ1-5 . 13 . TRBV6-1 TGTGCCAGCAGGGACAGACTTAATCAGCCCCAGCATTTT CASRDRLNQPQHF
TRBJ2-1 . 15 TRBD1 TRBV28 TGTGCCAGCGGGTACAGGGGGCAAGGGTTGAATGAGCAGTTCTTC CASGYRGQGLNEQFF
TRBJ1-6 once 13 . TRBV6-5 TGTGCCAGCAGTTCGAGGGATAATTCACCCCTCCACTTT CASSSRDNSPLHF
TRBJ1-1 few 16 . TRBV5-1 TGCGCCAGCAGCTTGCCTCAGTCTGGGCAGAAGACTGAAGCTTTCTTT CASSLPQSGQKTEAFF
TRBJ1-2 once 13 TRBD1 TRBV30 TGTGCCTGGACCGGGACAGGAACCCTCAATGTTACCTTC CAWTGTGTLNVTF
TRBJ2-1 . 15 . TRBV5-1 TGCGCCAGCAGCTGGAAGTCACGGGAAGGCGATGAGCAGTTCTTC CASSWKSREGDEQFF
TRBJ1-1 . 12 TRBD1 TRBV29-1 TGCAGCGATATACAGGGGGGAACTGAAGCTTTCTTT CSDIQGGTEAFF
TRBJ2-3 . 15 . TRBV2 TGTGCCAGCACGCCGGTTGGATTTAGAGGAGATACGCAGTATTTT CASTPVGFRGDTQYF
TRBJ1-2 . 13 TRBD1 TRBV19 TGTGCCAGTAATCGGACAGGGGGACATGGCTACACCTTC CASNRTGGHGYTF
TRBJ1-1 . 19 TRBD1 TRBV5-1 TGCGCCAGCAGCCTCGACAGGGACCTCGTTAATTTCATGAACACTGAAGCTTTCTTT CASSLDRDLVNFMNTEAFF
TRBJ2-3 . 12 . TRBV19 TGTGCCAGTAGTATCGGGATAGATACGCAGTATTTT CASSIGIDTQYF
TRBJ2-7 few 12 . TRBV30 TGTGCCTGGAGTGGAAGAGACCGGCGGGAGTACTTC CAWSGRDRREYF
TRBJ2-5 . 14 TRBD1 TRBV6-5 TGTGCCAGCAGTTACGGACAGGGGGCGAAGACCCAGTACTTC CASSYGQGAKTQYF
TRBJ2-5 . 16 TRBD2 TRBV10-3 TGTGCCATCAGTGAGGGGACTAGCGGGAGGGGGGAGACCCAGTACTTC CAISEGTSGRGETQYF
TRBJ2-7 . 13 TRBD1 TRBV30 TGTGCCTGGAGTCCACGGACAGGAGCCGTAGAGTACTTC CAWSPRTGAVEYF
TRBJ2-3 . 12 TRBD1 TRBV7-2 TGTGCCAGCAGCCGACAGGGACATACGCAGTATTTT CASSRQGHTQYF
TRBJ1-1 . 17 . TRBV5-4 TGTGCCAGCAGCTTGGGCGTCTGGGGGGTGGAAAACACTGAAGCTTTCTTT CASSLGVWGVENTEAFF
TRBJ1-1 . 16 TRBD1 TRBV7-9 TGTGCCAGCAGCTTTCCCCTGACAGGGTATAACACTGAAGCTTTCTTT CASSFPLTGYNTEAFF
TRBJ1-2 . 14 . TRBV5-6 TGTGCCAGCAGCCGTGGGCAGGGTCGCTATGGCTACACCTTC CASSRGQGRYGYTF
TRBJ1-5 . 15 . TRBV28 TGTGCCAGCAGCCGGTTGGACAGCGGCAATCAGCCCCAGCATTTT CASSRLDSGNQPQHF
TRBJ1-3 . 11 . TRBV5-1 TGCGCCAGCTCTAACGGGGACACCATATATTTT CASSNGDTIYF